These 11 T cell receptor beta chains were sequenced from one sample in a study of cytomegalovirus exposure and HLA in healthy donors. With 60 Vbeta and 13 Jbeta primers, the PCR was carried out. Sequencing used immunoSEQ multiplex PCR; TCRdb keeps in-frame clones, though not all of them. This table holds about 210,000 clones, about 81% found once. The sequenced sample was PBMCs. All receptors derive from a man in his forties in good health and CMV-seropositive.

This chain uses TRBV19 with TRBJ2-1, with a tentative D call TRBD1 (6 bases). Germline values: CDR1 LNHDA, CDR2 SQIVND (reference sequence). The CDR3 runs 15 residues. V lost 4 bases and J 5 bases, leaving 15 bases between the germline ends. The CDR3, as DNA: TGTGCCAGTAGTACAGACAGGCTGCATGACAATGAGCAGTTCTTC. This codes for CASSTDRLHDNEQFF.

This clone was seen once. The V and J genes are TRBV10-1 and TRBJ1-5; no clear D gene. Deletions cut 0 bases from V and 6 bases from J, with 15 bases between. Germline V lookup: CDR1 WNHNN, CDR2 SYGVQD (reference sequence). CDR3 length equals 16 residues. The CDR3 DNA sequence: TGCGCCAGCAGTGAGTCTAACAGTTTAAGGTGTCAGCCCCAGCATTTT. The encoded protein is CASSESNSLRCQPQHF.

CDR3 sequence (DNA): TGTGCCAGCAGCCCGACAGCAGGGGGCAATCAGCCCCAGCATTTT. This encodes CASSPTAGGNQPQHF. The chain has TRBV21-1 and TRBJ1-5; TRBD1, the D gene given by the table, was not confirmed from the DNA. TRBV21-1 is labeled a pseudogene. CDR3 length: 15 amino acids.

This clone has more than one count but fewer than ten. CDR3 DNA: TGTGCCAGCAGGCGGGAGTACGGGGAGACCCAGTACTTC. This codes for CASRREYGETQYF. The chain links TRBV6-5 to TRBJ2-5; 7 bases fit TRBD2. V gave up 6 bases and J gave up 5 bases; unmatched junction bases: 6. The CDR3 contains 13 residues. CDR1 and CDR2 (germline): MNHEY, SVGAGI.

This clone was recorded only once. The chain employs TRBV19 and TRBJ1-1; D might be TRBD1 (6 bases). Germline assignment: CDR1 LNHDA and CDR2 SQIVND (reference sequence). There are 13 residues in the CDR3. Trimming removed 7 bases at V and 4 bases at J, with 13 bases between. CDR3 sequence (DNA): TGTGCCAGTACTCTTGGGGGGGCCACTGAAGCTTTCTTT. This gives the protein CASTLGGATEAFF.

The chain recombines TRBV5-8 with TRBJ2-1, with a tentative D call TRBD2 (6 bases). The CDR3 runs 13 residues. Trimming removed 8 bases at V and 4 bases at J, with 13 bases between. Germline CDR1 and CDR2: SGHTS and YDEGEE. The CDR3 bases are TGTGCCAGATCGGGGGTCCCTTACAATGAGCAGTTCTTC. Protein sequence: CARSGVPYNEQFF.

V is TRBV4-1 and J is TRBJ2-7; TRBD2 agrees at 10 bases. Germline V CDR1 and CDR2: MGHRA, YSYEKL. With V trimmed by 4 bases and J by 4 bases, 7 bases remained unmatched. The length of the CDR3 is 15 residues. The CDR3 region has the DNA TGCGCCAGCAGCCCGGAGCGGGAGGGCCCGTACGAGCAGTACTTC. Translating gives CASSPEREGPYEQYF.

The chain couples TRBV6-1 to TRBJ2-2; 8 nucleotides match TRBD1. The germline V gene has CDR1 MNHNS and CDR2 SASEGT. V dropped 1 base and J dropped 0; count of bases not matched to a gene: 4. This CDR3 region has 17 residues. CDR3 protein: CASSEVRQGTNTGELFF. CDR3 sequence (DNA): TGTGCCAGCAGTGAAGTCCGACAGGGGACGAACACCGGGGAGCTGTTTTTT.

The gene calls are TRBV14 and TRBJ2-5, with a possible D match to TRBD2 (5 bases). The germline gives CDR1 SGHDN, CDR2 FVKESK. The length of the CDR3 is 17 residues. V shed 1 base and J shed 5 bases, with 20 bases lying between them. This chain's CDR3 is CASSQGAVDRRGETQYF. In nucleotides, the CDR3 is TGTGCCAGCAGCCAAGGAGCCGTCGACCGAAGAGGGGAGACCCAGTACTTC.

Points on this clone: Other DNA variants within this sample encode the same CDR3. The chain combines TRBV5-4 with TRBJ1-5, with D perhaps TRBD1 (6 bases). The CDR3 has 15 residues. The V end was cut by 4 bases, the J end by 4 bases, with 15 bases between. Germline CDR1 SGHNT, CDR2 YYREEE (reference sequence). CDR3 sequence: CASSLGGGRNQPQHF. In DNA, the CDR3 is TGTGCCAGCAGCCTAGGGGGAGGGAGGAATCAGCCCCAGCATTTT.

The V call is TRBV13, the J call TRBJ2-1; 8 bases match TRBD2. Germline V gene sequence: CDR1 PRHDT, CDR2 FYEKMQ (reference sequence). CDR3 length: 13 amino acids. Trimming at V came to 0 bases and at J to 15 bases, leaving 7 bases not matched to a gene. Here the CDR3 reads CASSLGAAGEVFF. The DNA for the CDR3 is TGTGCCAGCAGCTTAGGGGCAGCGGGAGAGGTGTTCTTC.